The 21 T cell receptor beta chains listed next were all sequenced from one sample in a study of T cell responses to AZD1222 COVID-19 vaccine. TCRdb's copy holds only in-frame clones and misses some; the assay was immunoSEQ multiplex PCR. This table has 90,000 to 130,000 clones, over 85% appearing once. Sequenced here: peripheral blood, sampled 28 days after the second AZD1222 dose. The source of these receptors is an adult who received the AZD1222 COVID-19 vaccine.

The V and J genes are TRBV7-8 and TRBJ1-1; D is possibly TRBD1 (5 bases). Germline V gene data show CDR1 as SGHVS and CDR2 as FQNEAQ. CDR3 length: 16 residues. Trimming stripped 2 bases from V and 0 bases from J, with 13 bases between. The CDR3 protein is CASSLRAGRLNTEAFF. In DNA, the CDR3 is TGTGCCAGCAGCTTAAGAGCGGGACGGTTGAACACTGAAGCTTTCTTT.

V and J are TRBV18 and TRBJ2-5; D is ambiguous. Germline CDR1 and CDR2: KGHSH and LQKENI. Trimming left V 6 bases short and J 5 bases short, with 13 bases between. CDR3 size: 13 residues. The CDR3 DNA reads as TGTGCCAGCTCTTCGTCACGTTGGGAGACCCAGTACTTC. Translating gives CASSSSRWETQYF.

This sequence joins TRBV19 and TRBJ2-2; no definite D call. V was pared by 2 bases and J by 2 bases, with 9 bases between. The CDR3 loop spans 15 amino acids. The germline V gene has CDR1 LNHDA and CDR2 SQIVND (reference sequence). The CDR3 loop is CASSIRARNTGELFF. CDR3 DNA sequence: TGTGCCAGTAGTATAAGAGCGAGAAACACCGGGGAGCTGTTTTTT. The full variable domain, in which reference TRBV19 and TRBJ2-2 provide the parts outside the CDR3, is DGGITQSPKYLFRKEGQNVTLSCEQNLNHDAMYWYRQDPGQGLRLIYYSQIVNDFQKGDIAEGYSVSREKKESFPLTVTSAQKNPTAFYLCASSIRARNTGELFFGEGSRLTVL.

This sequence joins TRBV5-1 and TRBJ1-4, with D hard to call. Germline CDR1 SGHRS, CDR2 YFSETQ. The CDR3 is 14 amino acids. The V gene lost 0 bases and the J gene lost 7 bases, with 10 bases spanning the gap. The CDR3 reads CASSLGSGREKLFF. CDR3 sequence (DNA): TGCGCCAGCAGCTTGGGCTCCGGGCGTGAAAAACTGTTTTTT.

The chain couples TRBV10-3 to TRBJ2-7, with 7 nucleotides matching TRBD2. The germline gives CDR1 ENHRY, CDR2 SYGVKD. The CDR3 consists of 15 residues. The trim removed 7 bases at V and 0 bases at J, leaving 9 bases unmatched. The CDR3 loop reads CAINPSGGGSYEQYF. As DNA, the CDR3 is TGTGCCATCAACCCTAGTGGGGGGGGCTCCTACGAGCAGTACTTC.

The chain is built from TRBV9 and TRBJ2-5; 7 bases agree with TRBD2. Trimming at V came to 0 bases and at J to 5 bases, leaving 10 bases not matched to a gene. The CDR3 has 16 residues. Germline assignment: CDR1 SGDLS and CDR2 YYNGEE. The CDR3, as DNA: TGTGCCAGCAGCGTAGCTGACGAAAGGGGAGGGGAGACCCAGTACTTC. Translating gives CASSVADERGGETQYF.

This chain joins TRBV6-6 and TRBJ1-4; TRBD1 might be the D (5 bases). The CDR3 consists of 12 residues. Trimming left V 5 bases short and J 13 bases short, with 14 bases between. The germline V gene has CDR1 MNHNY and CDR2 SVGAGI (reference sequence). The CDR3: CASSPGTAVLFF. Written as DNA, the CDR3 is TGTGCCAGCAGTCCCGGGACGGCGGTACTGTTTTTT.

The chain joins TRBV11-2 to TRBJ2-5; the D is unclear. From germline, CDR1 is SGHAT and CDR2 FQNNGV. The CDR3 runs to 12 residues. V lost 3 bases and J 1 base, leaving 3 bases between the germline ends. The CDR3 DNA reads TGTGCCAGCAGCTTTTTCCAAGAGACCCAGTACTTC. Its translation: CASSFFQETQYF. Full variable domain (outside the CDR3, taken from reference TRBV11-2 and TRBJ2-5): EAGVAQSPRYKIIEKRQSVAFWCNPISGHATLYWYQQILGQGPKLLIQFQNNGVVDDSQLPKDRFSAERLKGVDSTLKIQPAKLEDSAVYLCASSFFQETQYFGPGTRLLVL.

This chain connects TRBV9 to TRBJ1-3; no definite D call. Trimming left V 3 bases short and J 8 bases short, with 15 bases between. This CDR3 is built from 14 residues. CDR1 is SGDLS and CDR2 is YYNGEE in the germline V gene. CDR3 sequence (DNA): TGTGCCAGCAGCGCCTCTTACACCGGCGACACCATATATTTT. It specifies CASSASYTGDTIYF.

The chain combines TRBV11-2 with TRBJ2-5; D is perhaps TRBD2 (5 bases). Germline lookup yields CDR1 SGHAT and CDR2 FQNNGV. CDR3 length: 11 amino acids. V was cut by 4 bases and J by 9 bases, with 9 bases left in between. The DNA for the CDR3 is TGTGCCAGCAGCTCGGAGGCTGCCCAGTACTTC. Translating it yields CASSSEAAQYF.

This chain uses TRBV5-6 with TRBJ2-2, with unresolved D. The V gene's germline CDR1 is SGHDT and CDR2 YYEEEE. The CDR3 has 15 residues. Trimming left V 3 bases short and J 0 bases short, with 9 bases between. CDR3: CASSSLLTNTGELFF. The CDR3 DNA is TGTGCCAGCAGCTCACTCCTGACGAACACCGGGGAGCTGTTTTTT. Looking up the rest from reference TRBV5-6 and TRBJ2-2 gives the full variable domain: DAGVTQSPTHLIKTRGQQVTLRCSPKSGHDTVSWYQQALGQGPQFIFQYYEEEERQRGNFPDRFSGHQFPNYSSELNVNALLLGDSALYLCASSSLLTNTGELFFGEGSRLTVL.

The chain is built from TRBV6-1 and TRBJ1-2; maybe TRBD1 (6 bases). Germline-derived CDR1 and CDR2 are MNHNS and SASEGT. The CDR3 covers 15 residues. V lost 1 base, J lost 5 bases, and 14 bases lay in between. CDR3 residues: CASSEGTAMGYGYTF. The CDR3 DNA is TGTGCCAGCAGTGAAGGGACAGCAATGGGGTATGGCTACACCTTC.

The chain carries TRBV6-4 and TRBJ2-2, with 7 bases identical to TRBD1. The CDR3 totals 14 residues. V was pared by 6 bases and J by 0 bases, with 1 base of the junction left unmatched. The germline V gene has CDR1 MRHNA and CDR2 SNTAGT. CDR3 region: CASRGQANTGELFF. In nucleotides, the CDR3 is TGTGCCAGCAGAGGACAGGCGAACACCGGGGAGCTGTTTTTT.

The chain is built from TRBV7-6 and TRBJ2-1; 7 bases line up with TRBD1. V shed 5 bases and J 4 bases; nucleotides not matched to a gene: 2. CDR3 length equals 13 residues. CDR1 is SGHVS, CDR2 FNYEAQ, per germline. This CDR3 reads CASSPTGYNEQFF. The CDR3 nucleotides read TGTGCCAGCAGCCCGACAGGGTACAATGAGCAGTTCTTC.

The chain is built from TRBV2 and TRBJ2-6; the D call may be TRBD1 or TRBD2 (5 bases each). CDR3 length: 14 amino acids. Trimming left V 7 bases short and J 4 bases short, with 11 bases between. Germline V gene sequence: CDR1 SNHLY, CDR2 FYNNEI. The CDR3, as DNA: TGTGCCAGCAAGACGGGGACGGGGGCCAACGTCCTGACTTTC. It translates to CASKTGTGANVLTF.

This chain uses TRBV30 with TRBJ1-5; D is unresolved. The ends were cut back, 5 bases at V and 0 bases at J, with 8 bases in the middle. Germline values: CDR1 GTSNPN, CDR2 SVGIG (reference sequence). The CDR3 has 13 amino acids. CDR3 bases: TGTGCCTGGTCGGGCAGTAGCAATCAGCCCCAGCATTTT. Its protein product is CAWSGSSNQPQHF. Together with reference TRBV30 and TRBJ1-5, the CDR3 gives the full variable domain: SQTIHQWPATLVQPVGSPLSLECTVEGTSNPNLYWYRQAAGRGLQLLFYSVGIGQISSEVPQNLSASRPQDRQFILSSKKLLLSDSGFYLCAWSGSSNQPQHFGDGTRLSIL.

The CDR3 is CASTGEGAEAFF. In nucleotides, the CDR3 is TGTGCCAGCACCGGAGAGGGCGCTGAAGCTTTCTTT. V is TRBV28 and J is TRBJ1-1; D uncertain. There are 12 residues in the CDR3. CDR1 is MDHEN and CDR2 is SYDVKM in the germline V gene. V gave up 7 bases and J gave up 6 bases, with 12 bases separating them.

The J gene is TRBJ2-1, the V gene TRBV5-4; 10 bases match TRBD1. The germline CDR1 and CDR2 sequences are SGHNT and YYREEE (reference sequence). Trimming at V came to 0 bases and at J to 7 bases, leaving 1 base not matched to a gene. This CDR3 contains 14 residues. CDR3 sequence reads: CASSLGGQGNEQFF. In DNA form, the CDR3 reads TGTGCCAGCAGCTTGGGGGGACAGGGGAATGAGCAGTTCTTC.

The J gene is TRBJ1-3, the V gene TRBV19, with no clear D. Trimming removed 6 bases at V and 2 bases at J, with 11 bases between. In germline, CDR1 is LNHDA, CDR2 SQIVND (reference sequence). CDR3 length: 14 residues. The DNA of the CDR3 is TGTGCCAGTAGAATGGACCTGACTGGAAACACCATATATTTT. Protein product: CASRMDLTGNTIYF.

This chain joins TRBV3-1 (or the pseudogene TRBV3-2) and TRBJ1-4; a weak D match, TRBD1 (5 bases). The CDR3 loop spans 17 amino acids. Germline assignment: CDR1 LGHDT and CDR2 YNNKEL (reference sequence). V gave up 4 bases and J gave up 5 bases, with 20 bases separating them. This chain's CDR3 is CASSRILTGRRNEKLFF. The CDR3 coding sequence is TGTGCCAGCAGCCGTATATTGACGGGACGAAGGAATGAAAAACTGTTTTTT.

V is TRBV9 and J is TRBJ2-7; TRBD1 agrees at 8 bases. V gave up 3 bases and J gave up 5 bases; unmatched junction bases: 4. CDR1 and CDR2 (germline): SGDLS, YYNGEE. The CDR3 covers 13 residues. The CDR3: CASSAGQGDEQYF. Written as DNA, the CDR3 is TGTGCCAGCAGCGCCGGACAGGGTGACGAGCAGTACTTC.